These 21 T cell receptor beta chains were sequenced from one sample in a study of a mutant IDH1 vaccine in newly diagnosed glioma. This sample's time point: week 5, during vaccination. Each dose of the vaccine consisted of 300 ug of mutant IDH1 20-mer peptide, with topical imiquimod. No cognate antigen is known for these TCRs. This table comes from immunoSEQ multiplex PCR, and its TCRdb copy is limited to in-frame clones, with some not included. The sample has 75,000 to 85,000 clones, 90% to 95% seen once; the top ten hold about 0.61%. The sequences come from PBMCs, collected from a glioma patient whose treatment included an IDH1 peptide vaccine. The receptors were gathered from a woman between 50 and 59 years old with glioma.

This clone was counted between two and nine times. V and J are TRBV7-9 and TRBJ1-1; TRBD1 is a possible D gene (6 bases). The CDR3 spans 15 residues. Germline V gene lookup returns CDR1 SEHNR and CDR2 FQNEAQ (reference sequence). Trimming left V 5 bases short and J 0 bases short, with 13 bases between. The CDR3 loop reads CASSPRQAMNTEAFF. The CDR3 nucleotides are TGTGCCAGCAGCCCGCGACAGGCAATGAACACTGAAGCTTTCTTT.

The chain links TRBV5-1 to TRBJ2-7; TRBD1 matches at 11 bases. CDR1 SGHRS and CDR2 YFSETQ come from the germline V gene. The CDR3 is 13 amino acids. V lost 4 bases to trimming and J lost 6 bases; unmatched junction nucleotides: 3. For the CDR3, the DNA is TGCGCCAGCAGCCCCGGGACAGGGGGCGAGCAGTACTTC. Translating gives CASSPGTGGEQYF.

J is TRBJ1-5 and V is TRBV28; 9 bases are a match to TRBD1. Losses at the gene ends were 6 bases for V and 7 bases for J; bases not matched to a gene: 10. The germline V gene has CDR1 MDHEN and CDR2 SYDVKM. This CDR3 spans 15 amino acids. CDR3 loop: CASRPDRGRGQPQHF. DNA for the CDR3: TGTGCCAGCAGACCGGACAGGGGCCGGGGACAGCCCCAGCATTTT.

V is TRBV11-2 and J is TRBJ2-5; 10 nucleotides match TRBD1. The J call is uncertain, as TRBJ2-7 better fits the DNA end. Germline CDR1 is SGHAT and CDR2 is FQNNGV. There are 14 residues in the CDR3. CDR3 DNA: TGTGCCAGCAGCTTAGATGGGGACAGGGGCGAGCAGTACTTC. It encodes CASSLDGDRGEQYF.

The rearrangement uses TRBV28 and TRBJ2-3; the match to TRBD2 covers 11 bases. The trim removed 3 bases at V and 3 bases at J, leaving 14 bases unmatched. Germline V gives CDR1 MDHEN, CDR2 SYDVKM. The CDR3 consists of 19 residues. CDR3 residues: CASSFPVISASGRTDTQYF. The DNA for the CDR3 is TGTGCCAGCAGTTTCCCCGTTATCTCCGCTAGCGGGAGGACAGATACGCAGTATTTT.

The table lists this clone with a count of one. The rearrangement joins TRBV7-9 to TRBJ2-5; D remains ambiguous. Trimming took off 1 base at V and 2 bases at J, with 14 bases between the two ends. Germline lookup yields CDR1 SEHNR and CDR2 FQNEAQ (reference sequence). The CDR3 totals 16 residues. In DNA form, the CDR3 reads TGTGCCAGCAGCTTAGATGGTAGCCCCGGGCAAGAGACCCAGTACTTC. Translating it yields CASSLDGSPGQETQYF. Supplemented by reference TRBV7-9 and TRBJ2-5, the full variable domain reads DTGVSQNPRHKITKRGQNVTFRCDPISEHNRLYWYRQTLGQGPEFLTYFQNEAQLEKSRLLSDRFSAERPKGSFSTLEIQRTEQGDSAMYLCASSLDGSPGQETQYFGPGTRLLVL.

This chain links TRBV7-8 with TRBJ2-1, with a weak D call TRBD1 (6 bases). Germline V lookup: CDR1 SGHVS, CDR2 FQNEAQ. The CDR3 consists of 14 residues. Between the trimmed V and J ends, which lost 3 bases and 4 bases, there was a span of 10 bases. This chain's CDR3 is CASSFRDTYNEQFF. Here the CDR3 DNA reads TGTGCCAGCAGCTTCCGGGACACTTACAATGAGCAGTTCTTC.

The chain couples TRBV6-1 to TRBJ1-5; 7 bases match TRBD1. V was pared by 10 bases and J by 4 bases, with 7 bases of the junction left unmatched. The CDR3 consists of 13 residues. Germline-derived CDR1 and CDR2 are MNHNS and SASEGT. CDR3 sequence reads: CANIDRANQPQHF. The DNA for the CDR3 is TGTGCCAACATTGACAGGGCTAATCAGCCCCAGCATTTT.

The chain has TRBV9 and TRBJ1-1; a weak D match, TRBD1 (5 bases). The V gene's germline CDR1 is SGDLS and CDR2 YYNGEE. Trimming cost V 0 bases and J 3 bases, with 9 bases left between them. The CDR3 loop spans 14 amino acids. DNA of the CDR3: TGTGCCAGCAGCGTAGGGGGACGGGACACTGAAGCTTTCTTT. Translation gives CASSVGGRDTEAFF.

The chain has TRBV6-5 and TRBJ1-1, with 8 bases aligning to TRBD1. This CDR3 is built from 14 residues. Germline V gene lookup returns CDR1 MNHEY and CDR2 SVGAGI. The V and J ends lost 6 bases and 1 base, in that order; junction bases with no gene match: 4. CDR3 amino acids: CASRPGQANTEAFF. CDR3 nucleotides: TGTGCCAGCAGACCGGGACAGGCGAACACTGAAGCTTTCTTT.

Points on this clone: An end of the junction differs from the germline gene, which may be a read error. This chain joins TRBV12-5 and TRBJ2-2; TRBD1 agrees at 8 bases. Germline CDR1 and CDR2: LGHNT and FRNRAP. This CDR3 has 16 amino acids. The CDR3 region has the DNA TGTGCTAGTGGTTTGCCCAGGGACAGGTCAATTGGGGTGCTGTTTTTT. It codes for CASGLPRDRSIGVLFF. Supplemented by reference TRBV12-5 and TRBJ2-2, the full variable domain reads DARVTQTPRHKVTEMGQEVTMRCQPILGHNTVFWYRQTMMQGLELLAYFRNRAPLDDSGMPKDRFSAEMPDATLATLKIQPSEPRDSAVYFCASGLPRDRSIGVLFFGEGSRLTVL.

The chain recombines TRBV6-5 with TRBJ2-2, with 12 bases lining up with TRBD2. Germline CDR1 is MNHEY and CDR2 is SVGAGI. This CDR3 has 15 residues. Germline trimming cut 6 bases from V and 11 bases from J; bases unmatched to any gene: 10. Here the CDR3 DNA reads TGTGCCAGCAGGCCGGGACTAGCGGGCTCCAAAGAGCTGTTTTTT. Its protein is CASRPGLAGSKELFF.

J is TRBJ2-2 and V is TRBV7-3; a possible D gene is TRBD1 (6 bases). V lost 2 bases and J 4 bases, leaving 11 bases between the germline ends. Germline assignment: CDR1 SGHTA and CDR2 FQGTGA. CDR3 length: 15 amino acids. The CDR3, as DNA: TGTGCCAGCAGCTTAGACAGGAGTGCCACCGGGGAGCTGTTTTTT. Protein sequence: CASSLDRSATGELFF.

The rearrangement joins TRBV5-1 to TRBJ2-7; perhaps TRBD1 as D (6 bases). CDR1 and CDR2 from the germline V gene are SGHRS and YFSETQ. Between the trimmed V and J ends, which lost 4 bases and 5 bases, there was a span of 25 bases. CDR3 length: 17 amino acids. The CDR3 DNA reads TGCGCCAGCAGCCCCCTCTCCACAGGGTTTGATGTGGACGAGCAGTACTTC. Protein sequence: CASSPLSTGFDVDEQYF.

The CDR3 here is CASSPRRGRPEQYF. CDR3 DNA sequence: TGTGCCAGCAGCCCGCGAAGGGGGCGCCCCGAGCAGTACTTC. The rearrangement joins TRBV13 to TRBJ2-7, with TRBD1 matching over 7 bases. The junction had 10 bases not matched to a gene; V was cut back by 5 bases and J by 6 bases. The germline gives CDR1 PRHDT, CDR2 FYEKMQ (reference sequence). This CDR3 spans 14 amino acids. The variable domain in full, with the rest retrieved from reference TRBV13 and TRBJ2-7, is AAGVIQSPRHLIKEKRETATLKCYPIPRHDTVYWYQQGPGQDPQFLISFYEKMQSDKGSIPDRFSAQQFSDYHSELNMSSLELGDSALYFCASSPRRGRPEQYFGPGTRLTVT.

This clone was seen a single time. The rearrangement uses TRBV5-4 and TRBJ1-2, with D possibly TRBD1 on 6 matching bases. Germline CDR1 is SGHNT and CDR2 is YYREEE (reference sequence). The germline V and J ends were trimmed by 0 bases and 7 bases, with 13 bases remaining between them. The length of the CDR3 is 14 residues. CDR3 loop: CASSLDGTTSGYTF. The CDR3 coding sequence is TGTGCCAGCAGCTTGGATGGGACAACGAGTGGCTACACCTTC.

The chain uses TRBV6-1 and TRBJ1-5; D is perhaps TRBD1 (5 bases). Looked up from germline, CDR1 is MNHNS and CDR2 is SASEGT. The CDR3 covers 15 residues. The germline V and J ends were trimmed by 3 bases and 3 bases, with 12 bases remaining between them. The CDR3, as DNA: TGTGCCAGCAGTGAGCAAGGGGCAAACAATCAGCCCCAGCATTTT. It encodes CASSEQGANNQPQHF.

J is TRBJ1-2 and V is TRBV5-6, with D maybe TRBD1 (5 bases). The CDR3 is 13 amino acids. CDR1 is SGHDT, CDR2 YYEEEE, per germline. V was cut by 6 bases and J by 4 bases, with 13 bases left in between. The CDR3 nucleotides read TGTGCCAGCAACACAGGTCGGGGCTATGGCTACACCTTC. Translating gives CASNTGRGYGYTF.

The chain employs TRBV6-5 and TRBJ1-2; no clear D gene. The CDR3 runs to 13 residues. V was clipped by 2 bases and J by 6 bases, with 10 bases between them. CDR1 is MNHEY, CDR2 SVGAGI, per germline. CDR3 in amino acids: CASSYDLRDGYTF. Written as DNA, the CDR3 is TGTGCCAGCAGTTACGACTTAAGGGATGGCTACACCTTC.

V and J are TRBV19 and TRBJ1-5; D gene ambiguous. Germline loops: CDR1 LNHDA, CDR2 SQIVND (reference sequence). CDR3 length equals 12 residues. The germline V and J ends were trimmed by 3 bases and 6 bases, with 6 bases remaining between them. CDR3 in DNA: TGTGCCAGTAGTATCCGGCTTCAGCCCCAGCATTTT. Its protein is CASSIRLQPQHF.

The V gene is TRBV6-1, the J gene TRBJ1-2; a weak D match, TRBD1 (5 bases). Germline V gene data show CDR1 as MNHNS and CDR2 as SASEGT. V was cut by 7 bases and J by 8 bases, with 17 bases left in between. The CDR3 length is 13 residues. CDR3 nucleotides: TGTGCCAGCAAAATCTCAGGGTCAGACGGCTACACCTTC. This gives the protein CASKISGSDGYTF.